This T cell receptor beta chain was sequenced during a study of shared clonotypes between healthy human individuals. Overall study results and limits: Clonotypes that were shared across a handful of donors made up around 5% of naive CD4 clonotypes.

Genomic DNA belonging to each subset was distributed in equal measure over several immunoSEQ plates. Assay used: immunoSEQ multiplex PCR; TCRdb lists only in-frame clones, some missing. Of around 2,000,000 clones in the sample, about 95% were seen once. Naive CD8 cells were CD45RO-negative, positively selected for CCR7, excluding terminally differentiated effector memory CD45RA+ cells. Healthy HIV-negative adults with no recent acute infections or vaccinations were recruited as donors. CDR1 KGHSH and CDR2 LQKENI come from the germline V gene. The V and J ends lost 4 bases and 7 bases respectively, with 10 bases between them. This CDR3 region has 13 residues. As to this clone: Its antigen is not identified.

This receptor was taken from a man aged 18 to 29 in good health. Sequenced input: naive CD8+ T cells sorted from blood. The chain carries TRBV18 and TRBJ2-2; no firm D call. DNA for the CDR3: TGTGCCAGCTCACTCGCTGATTACGGGGAGCTGTTTTTT. Residues: CASSLADYGELFF.